The 32 T cell receptor beta chains reported below all come from one sample, sequenced in a study of CD8+ T cells in alopecia areata. Treatment reported: oral pan-JAK inhibitor, 5-10 mg twice daily. RNA was extracted and reverse transcribed into cDNA as the sequencing template. The method was immunoSEQ multiplex PCR; TCRdb's version includes in-frame clones alone and lacks a portion of them. The sample has some 160,000 clones; under 70% are singletons. The material was CD4+ T cells sorted from blood, obtained at week 4, from a patient treated with tofacitinib. These receptors came from a human donor with alopecia areata.

This chain connects TRBV30 to TRBJ2-5; D unclear. The CDR3 covers 16 residues. Trimming took off 1 base at V and 4 bases at J, with 19 bases between the two ends. The germline gives CDR1 GTSNPN, CDR2 SVGIG (reference sequence). CDR3 in DNA: TGTGCCTGGAGTGCCGAACTACTTGGAGTGGGAGAGACCCAGTACTTC. Encoded protein: CAWSAELLGVGETQYF.

The chain recombines TRBV6-5 with TRBJ1-1; TRBD1 might be the D (6 bases). Trimming took 5 bases from V and 6 from J, leaving 7 bases between them. Germline V gives CDR1 MNHEY, CDR2 SVGAGI. The CDR3 length is 11 residues. CDR3 amino acids: CASSNRAEAFF. CDR3 nucleotides: TGTGCCAGCAGTAACAGGGCTGAAGCTTTCTTT.

This clone showed up just once. One end of the junction varies from germline; a read error may be responsible. This sequence joins TRBV29-1 and TRBJ2-5; the D call may be TRBD1 or TRBD2 (5 bases each). From germline, CDR1 is SQVTM and CDR2 ANQGSEA. This CDR3 has 11 amino acids. The CDR3 DNA reads as TGCAGCGTTGATTGGCTGGGGACCCAGGACTTC. Translated: CSVDWLGTQDF.

The chain couples TRBV27 to TRBJ2-2; TRBD1 might be the D (6 bases). Trimming took 6 bases from V and 0 from J, leaving 8 bases between them. CDR1 and CDR2 from the germline V gene are MNHEY and SMNVEV (reference sequence). The CDR3 is 14 residues long. DNA for the CDR3: TGTGCCAGCAGGAGACAGGCGAACACCGGGGAGCTGTTTTTT. It encodes CASRRQANTGELFF.

This chain links TRBV15 with TRBJ1-6; 10 positions agree with TRBD1. The V gene end was trimmed by 6 bases and the J gene end by 9 bases; junction bases not matched to a gene: 8. Germline V gene lookup returns CDR1 LNHNV and CDR2 YYDKDF (reference sequence). The CDR3 is made up of 15 amino acids. The CDR3 region is CATSTPDRGPSPLHF. In DNA, the CDR3 is TGTGCCACCAGTACTCCCGACAGGGGGCCTTCACCCCTCCACTTT.

Of note for this clone: A junction end diverges from the germline sequence, so it may reflect a read error. This CDR3 is also generated by other DNA sequences in the sample. The J gene is TRBJ2-5, the V gene TRBV29-1; 9 bases fit TRBD2. This CDR3 contains 14 residues. The germline V gene encodes CDR1 SQVTM and CDR2 ANQGSEA. The CDR3 loop reads CSIRDSGGEETQYF. CDR3 DNA sequence: TGCAGCATCCGGGATAGCGGGGGAGAAGAGACTCAGTACTTC.

This clone was found once. The V call is TRBV30, the J call TRBJ2-5, with a tentative D call TRBD2 (6 bases). CDR1 and CDR2 from the germline V gene are GTSNPN and SVGIG (reference sequence). Trimming took 1 base from V and 1 from J, leaving 10 bases between them. CDR3 length equals 14 residues. Written as DNA, the CDR3 is TGTGCCTGGAGTGGCGGGGTGGTCCAAGAGACCCAGTACTTC. This codes for CAWSGGVVQETQYF.

This clone came up a few times. The rearrangement links TRBV19 to TRBJ2-3, with 11 bases matching TRBD2. The CDR3 runs to 19 residues. The J segment lost 0 bases and the V segment lost 3 bases, leaving 11 bases of the junction unmatched. CDR1 LNHDA and CDR2 SQIVND come from the germline V gene (reference sequence). The CDR3, as DNA: TGTGCCAGTAGTATCACCGGGACTAGCGGATCTTCTAGCACAGATACGCAGTATTTT. Amino acid sequence: CASSITGTSGSSSTDTQYF. The variable domain in full, completed from reference TRBV19 and TRBJ2-3, reads DGGITQSPKYLFRKEGQNVTLSCEQNLNHDAMYWYRQDPGQGLRLIYYSQIVNDFQKGDIAEGYSVSREKKESFPLTVTSAQKNPTAFYLCASSITGTSGSSSTDTQYFGPGTRLTVL.

This sequence joins TRBV11-2 and TRBJ1-2; perhaps TRBD1 as D (5 bases). Per the germline V gene, CDR1 is SGHAT and CDR2 is FQNNGV. Trimming pared 5 bases from V and 8 bases from J, leaving 12 bases between. CDR3 length: 12 residues. The CDR3 here is CASSRRGGGYTF. CDR3 in DNA: TGTGCCAGCAGCCGGAGGGGTGGAGGCTACACCTTC.

V usage is TRBV6-1 and J usage is TRBJ1-5; D ambiguous. The CDR3 has 10 residues. V was cut by 8 bases and J by 7 bases, with 6 bases left in between. The V gene's germline CDR1 is MNHNS and CDR2 SASEGT. CDR3 bases: TGTGCCAGCGCGGGACAGCCCCAGCATTTT. The encoded protein is CASAGQPQHF.

V gene TRBV23-1 combines with J gene TRBJ2-7; 7 bases align to TRBD1. TRBV23-1 is designated an ORF whose function remains uncertain. The CDR3 sequence is 13 residues long. After removal of 6 bases from V and 3 bases from J, the junction contained 5 bases not matched to a gene. CDR3 in amino acids: CASRRDRFYEQYF. Here the CDR3 DNA reads TGCGCCAGCAGGAGGGACAGATTCTACGAGCAGTACTTC.

This clone was counted between two and nine times. V usage is TRBV11-2 and J usage is TRBJ2-1; tentatively, D is TRBD2 (5 bases). Germline CDR1 is SGHAT and CDR2 is FQNNGV. The CDR3 contains 14 residues. Trimming removed 5 bases at V and 3 bases at J, with 11 bases between. CDR3 in amino acids: CASSVETNYNEQFF. The CDR3 DNA is TGTGCCAGCAGCGTCGAGACTAACTACAATGAGCAGTTCTTC.

The chain employs TRBV9 and TRBJ2-7; 7 bases match TRBD2. Germline-derived CDR1 and CDR2 are SGDLS and YYNGEE. The CDR3 loop spans 15 amino acids. V lost 0 bases to trimming and J lost 7 bases; unmatched junction nucleotides: 10. As DNA, the CDR3 is TGTGCCAGCAGCGTAGGAGGGTCTGGAGCGGGAGAGCAGTACTTC. Its translation is CASSVGGSGAGEQYF.

The genes are TRBV5-1 and TRBJ2-7, with 11 bases fitting TRBD1. The CDR3 covers 15 residues. Trimming removed 2 bases from V and 0 bases from J; junction bases left unmatched: 1. Germline V gives CDR1 SGHRS, CDR2 YFSETQ. The CDR3 region is CASSFGTGGSYEQYF. Written as DNA, the CDR3 is TGCGCCAGCAGCTTTGGGACAGGGGGCTCCTACGAGCAGTACTTC.

The V gene is TRBV4-2, the J gene TRBJ2-7, with TRBD1 matching 9 bases. CDR1 is LGHNA, CDR2 YNFKEQ, per germline. The CDR3 totals 17 residues. Losses at the gene ends were 1 base for V and 0 bases for J; bases not matched to a gene: 7. As DNA, the CDR3 is TGTGCCAGCAGCCAAGCCGCCGGGACAGGGAACTCCTACGAGCAGTACTTC. Its protein product is CASSQAAGTGNSYEQYF.

V gene TRBV7-2 combines with J gene TRBJ1-5; TRBD1 agrees at 7 bases. Germline CDR1 SGHTA, CDR2 FQGNSA. The CDR3 is 14 amino acids. The J segment lost 6 bases and the V segment lost 5 bases, leaving 7 bases of the junction unmatched. The CDR3 nucleotides read TGTGCCAGCAGCACAAGAGGGGGCCTTCAGCCCCAGCATTTT. As protein: CASSTRGGLQPQHF.

For this clone: At one end the junction does not follow the germline gene, possibly because of a read error. The chain recombines TRBV30 with TRBJ2-5, with 7 nucleotides matching TRBD1. The CDR3 extends over 12 amino acids. Germline assignment: CDR1 GTSNPN and CDR2 SVGIG (reference sequence). CDR3 sequence reads: CAWTTGTETPYF. CDR3 DNA: TGTGCCTGGACCACAGGGACAGAGACCCCGTACTTC.

The chain carries TRBV29-1 and TRBJ2-7, with D possibly being TRBD1 or TRBD2 (5 bases each). Deletions cut 5 bases from V and 7 bases from J, with 15 bases between. The germline V gene encodes CDR1 SQVTM and CDR2 ANQGSEA. The CDR3 spans 12 residues. The CDR3 bases are TGCAGCGTTTCCCAGGCCGAGGGGGAGCAGTACTTC. It is translated as CSVSQAEGEQYF.

V gene TRBV6-6 combines with J gene TRBJ1-2; possibly TRBD1 for D (6 bases). The V and J ends lost 5 bases and 4 bases respectively, with 17 bases between them. Germline V lookup: CDR1 MNHNY, CDR2 SVGAGI (reference sequence). The length of the CDR3 is 15 residues. CDR3 nucleotides: TGTGCCAGCAGTCCACTCACGGGGGCCGGCTATGGCTACACCTTC. Translating it yields CASSPLTGAGYGYTF.

This clone was seen a few times. This sequence joins TRBV5-1 and TRBJ1-1; 7 nucleotides agree with TRBD1. CDR3 length: 11 residues. Germline values: CDR1 SGHRS, CDR2 YFSETQ. Trimming removed 4 bases from V and 10 bases from J; junction bases left unmatched: 4. DNA for the CDR3: TGCGCCAGCAGCGAAGGGGACAGAGCTTTCTTT. This encodes CASSEGDRAFF. Full variable domain (missing parts from reference TRBV5-1 and TRBJ1-1): KAGVTQTPRYLIKTRGQQVTLSCSPISGHRSVSWYQQTPGQGLQFLFEYFSETQRNKGNFPGRFSGRQFSNSRSEMNVSTLELGDSALYLCASSEGDRAFFGQGTRLTVV.

This clone was counted only a few times. This chain uses TRBV30 with TRBJ1-2, with D perhaps TRBD1 (6 bases). The V gene lost 3 bases and the J gene lost 4 bases, with 12 bases spanning the gap. The germline CDR1 and CDR2 sequences are GTSNPN and SVGIG (reference sequence). CDR3 length: 13 amino acids. This chain's CDR3 is CAWSPGTSYGYTF. CDR3 DNA: TGTGCCTGGAGCCCCGGGACAAGCTATGGCTACACCTTC.

The gene calls are TRBV29-1 and TRBJ2-7, with D perhaps TRBD1 or TRBD2 (6 bases each). The V gene's germline CDR1 is SQVTM and CDR2 ANQGSEA. Deletions cut 4 bases from V and 1 base from J, with 11 bases between. This CDR3 has 13 amino acids. This CDR3 reads CSVAGGASYEQYF. The CDR3 nucleotides read TGCAGCGTTGCCGGGGGCGCTTCCTACGAGCAGTACTTC.

The CDR3 spells CASSRRGNNSPLHF. CDR3 nucleotides: TGTGCCAGCAGCCGGAGGGGGAATAATTCACCCCTCCACTTT. This rearrangement joins TRBV27 to TRBJ1-6, with D possibly matching TRBD1 (6 bases). Looked up from germline, CDR1 is MNHEY and CDR2 is SMNVEV (reference sequence). V was clipped by 6 bases and J by 5 bases, with 11 bases between them. CDR3 size: 14 residues.

The chain is built from TRBV4-2 and TRBJ2-2; D uncertain. This CDR3 is 16 amino acids long. Trimming left V 4 bases short and J 0 bases short, with 12 bases between. Per germline, CDR1 LGHNA and CDR2 YNFKEQ. CDR3 in amino acids: CASSRPTETNTGELFF. The CDR3 DNA sequence: TGTGCCAGCAGCCGGCCGACCGAGACGAACACCGGGGAGCTGTTTTTT.

V usage is TRBV2 and J usage is TRBJ2-3; D not certain. The CDR3 sequence is 13 residues long. Germline V gene sequence: CDR1 SNHLY, CDR2 FYNNEI. With 8 bases removed from V and 2 bases from J, the gap between germline ends came to 11 bases. The CDR3 loop is CASGSTPTDTQYF. The DNA of the CDR3 is TGTGCCAGCGGCAGCACGCCCACAGATACGCAGTATTTT.

This chain joins TRBV4-3 and TRBJ2-7; D may match TRBD1 or TRBD2 (5 bases each). Trimming took off 0 bases at V and 3 bases at J, with 9 bases between the two ends. From germline, CDR1 is LGHNA and CDR2 YSLEER. The CDR3 is made up of 14 amino acids. The CDR3 here is CASSQEMGDYEQYF. The DNA of the CDR3 is TGCGCCAGCAGCCAAGAAATGGGGGACTACGAGCAGTACTTC.

V usage is TRBV6-6 and J usage is TRBJ2-4; 11 nucleotides match TRBD1. This CDR3 has 15 residues. CDR1 MNHNY and CDR2 SVGAGI come from the germline V gene (reference sequence). The V gene end was trimmed by 6 bases and the J gene end by 8 bases; junction bases not matched to a gene: 9. The CDR3 bases are TGTGCCAGCAGGGGTGGACAGGGGGCACGGGACATTCAGTACTTC. It yields the protein CASRGGQGARDIQYF.

In this sample, this clone turned up a few times. The V gene is TRBV29-1, the J gene TRBJ2-1; 7 nucleotides line up with TRBD2. The CDR3 is 13 residues long. Losses at the gene ends were 5 bases for V and 6 bases for J; bases not matched to a gene: 7. In germline, CDR1 is SQVTM, CDR2 ANQGSEA. DNA for the CDR3: TGCAGCGTTACTTCGAGACTAGCCAATGAGCAGTTCTTC. This gives the protein CSVTSRLANEQFF.

The chain combines TRBV23-1 with TRBJ2-2; D is unresolved. TRBV23-1 is labeled an ORF, and its function is uncertain. Trimming cost V 10 bases and J 2 bases, with 11 bases left between them. The CDR3 has 13 amino acids. The CDR3 coding sequence is TGCGCCACCAGCCGACATAACACCGGGGAGCTGTTTTTT. Amino acid sequence: CATSRHNTGELFF.

The chain employs TRBV30 and TRBJ1-3; 7 bases are a match to TRBD1. Trimming removed 3 bases from V and 0 bases from J; junction bases left unmatched: 2. Looked up from germline, CDR1 is GTSNPN and CDR2 is SVGIG (reference sequence). This CDR3 comprises 14 residues. This CDR3 reads CAWSGTASGNTIYF. CDR3 in DNA: TGTGCCTGGAGCGGGACAGCCTCTGGAAACACCATATATTTT.

The chain links TRBV5-6 to TRBJ1-5; 9 bases match TRBD1. Losses at the gene ends were 4 bases for V and 1 base for J; bases not matched to a gene: 9. The CDR3 extends over 17 amino acids. The germline gives CDR1 SGHDT, CDR2 YYEEEE. DNA of the CDR3: TGTGCCAGCAGCCTAGGGACAGGGATAGTGAGCAATCAGCCCCAGCATTTT. Encoded protein: CASSLGTGIVSNQPQHF.

The rearrangement joins TRBV5-6 to TRBJ2-4, with D unresolved. The CDR3 extends over 17 amino acids. Trimming cost V 2 bases and J 2 bases, with 17 bases left between them. Germline CDR1 and CDR2: SGHDT and YYEEEE. CDR3 protein: CASSFLRAVSPKNIQYF. The CDR3 nucleotides read TGTGCCAGCAGCTTTCTCCGTGCGGTCAGCCCCAAAAACATTCAGTACTTC.